The clone carrying this TCR beta chain has a single count. Method: immunoSEQ multiplex PCR; TCRdb's copy keeps in-frame clones and lacks some. Among roughly 190,000 clones listed, approximately 86% were seen once. The germline CDR1 and CDR2 sequences are KGHDR and SFDVKD. The CDR3 length is 15 residues. The V and J ends lost 4 bases and 1 base, in that order; junction bases with no gene match: 4. The data were taken from a study of blood T cell repertoires in COVID-19. The sequencing input was peripheral blood. The chain employs TRBV24-1 and TRBJ2-3, with 7 bases that match TRBD1. This receptor was obtained from a man aged 70-80 years with acute or convalescent COVID-19. In DNA, the CDR3 is TGTGCCACCAGTGAAAAAACAGGGGGCACAGATACGCAGTATTTT. As protein: CATSEKTGGTDTQYF.